This T cell receptor beta chain was profiled in a study of shared clonotypes between healthy human individuals. The CDR3 has 14 residues. The germline CDR1 and CDR2 sequences are LNHDA and SQIVND (reference sequence). Deletions cut 7 bases from V and 3 bases from J, with 15 bases between. Comments on this clone: Its antigen is not identified.

General observations from the study: All-four-donor shared clonotypes had higher generation probabilities than non-shared clonotypes did.

The method was immunoSEQ multiplex PCR; TCRdb's version includes in-frame clones alone and lacks a portion of them. The data hold millions of clones, with 90% to 95% observed a single time. J is TRBJ1-2 and V is TRBV19; D might be TRBD1 (5 bases). Input material: naive CD4+ T cells sorted from blood. Subset in this sample: CD45RA+ positively selected. The TCR was taken from a man aged 18 to 29 in good health. CDR3 region: CASNPDMRDYGYTF. The CDR3 nucleotides read TGTGCCAGTAACCCGGACATGAGAGACTATGGCTACACCTTC.